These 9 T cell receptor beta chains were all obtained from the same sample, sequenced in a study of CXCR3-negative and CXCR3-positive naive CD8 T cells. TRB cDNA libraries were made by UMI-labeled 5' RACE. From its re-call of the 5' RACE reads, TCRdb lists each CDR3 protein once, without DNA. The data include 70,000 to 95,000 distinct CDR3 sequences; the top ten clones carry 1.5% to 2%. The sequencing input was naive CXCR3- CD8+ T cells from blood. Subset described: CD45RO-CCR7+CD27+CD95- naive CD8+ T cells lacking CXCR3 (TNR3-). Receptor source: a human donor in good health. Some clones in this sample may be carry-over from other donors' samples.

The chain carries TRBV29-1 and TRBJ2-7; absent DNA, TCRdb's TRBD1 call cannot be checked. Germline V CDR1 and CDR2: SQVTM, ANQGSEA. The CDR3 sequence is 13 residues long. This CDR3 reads CSVKGPVSYEQYF.

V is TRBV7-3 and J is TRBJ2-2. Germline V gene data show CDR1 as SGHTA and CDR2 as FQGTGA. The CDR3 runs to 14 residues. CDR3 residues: CASSISGSSGELFF. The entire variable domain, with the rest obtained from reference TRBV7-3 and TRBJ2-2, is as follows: GAGVSQTPSNKVTEKGKYVELRCDPISGHTALYWYRQSLGQGPEFLIYFQGTGAADDSGLPNDRFFAVRPEGSVSTLKIQRTERGDSAVYLCASSISGSSGELFFGEGSRLTVL.

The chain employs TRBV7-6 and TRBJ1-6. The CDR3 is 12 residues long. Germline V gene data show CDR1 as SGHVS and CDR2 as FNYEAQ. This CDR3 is CASSLRNSPLHF.

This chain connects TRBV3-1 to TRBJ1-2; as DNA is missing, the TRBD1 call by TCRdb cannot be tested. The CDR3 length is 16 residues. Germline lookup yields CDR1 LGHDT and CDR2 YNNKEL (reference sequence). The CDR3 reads CASSQGQEADIYGYTF.

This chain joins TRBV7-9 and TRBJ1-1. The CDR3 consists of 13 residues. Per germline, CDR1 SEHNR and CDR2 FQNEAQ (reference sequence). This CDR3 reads CASTPVGFTEAFF.

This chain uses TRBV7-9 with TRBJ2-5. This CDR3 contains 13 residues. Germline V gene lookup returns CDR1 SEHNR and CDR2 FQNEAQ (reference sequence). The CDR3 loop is CASRQDPQETQYF.

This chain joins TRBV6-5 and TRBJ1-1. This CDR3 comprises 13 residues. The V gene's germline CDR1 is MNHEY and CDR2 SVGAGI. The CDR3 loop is CASTPTAYTEAFF.

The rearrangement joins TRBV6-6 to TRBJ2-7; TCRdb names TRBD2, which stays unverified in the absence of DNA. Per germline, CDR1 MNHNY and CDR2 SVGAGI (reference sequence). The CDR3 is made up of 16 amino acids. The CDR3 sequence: CASSYAWTSGNYEQYF.

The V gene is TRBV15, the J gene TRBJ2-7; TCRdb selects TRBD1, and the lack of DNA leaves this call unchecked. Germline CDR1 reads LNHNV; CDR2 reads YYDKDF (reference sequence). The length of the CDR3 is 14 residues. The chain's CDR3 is CATSSDREFGEQYF.